These 15 T cell receptor beta chains share one sample of origin, sequenced in a study of blood T cell repertoires in COVID-19. Method: immunoSEQ multiplex PCR; TCRdb's copy keeps in-frame clones and lacks some. The profile covers roughly 180,000 clones, with over 70% appearing a single time and roughly 11% taken by the ten largest. The specimen sequenced was PBMCs or T cells enriched from blood (not recorded which). These receptors originate from a man between 50 and 59 years old who had recovered from COVID-19.

The chain has TRBV5-1 and TRBJ2-1, with TRBD1 identical over 11 bases. The CDR3 contains 17 residues. The germline V gene has CDR1 SGHRS and CDR2 YFSETQ. Trimming removed 0 bases from V and 7 bases from J; junction bases left unmatched: 9. The CDR3 coding sequence is TGCGCCAGCAGCTTGGTCGGGACAGGGGGATCTTATAATGAGCAGTTCTTC. Translating gives CASSLVGTGGSYNEQFF.

The chain couples TRBV10-2 to TRBJ2-3; TRBD2 agrees at 7 bases. Trimming at V came to 5 bases and at J to 4 bases, leaving 12 bases not matched to a gene. This CDR3 comprises 16 residues. The germline V gene encodes CDR1 WSHSY and CDR2 SAAADI. CDR3 protein: CASSWAAGEIADTQYF. CDR3 coding DNA: TGCGCCAGCAGTTGGGCGGCGGGAGAAATTGCAGATACGCAGTATTTT.

V gene TRBV28 combines with J gene TRBJ1-5; 10 bases are a match to TRBD1. The CDR3 runs to 16 residues. The V segment lost 6 bases and the J segment 0 bases; nucleotides outside the gene matches: 5. The V gene's germline CDR1 is MDHEN and CDR2 SYDVKM. This CDR3 is CASRDGTGVSNQPQHF. Written as DNA, the CDR3 is TGTGCCAGCAGGGACGGGACAGGGGTTAGCAATCAGCCCCAGCATTTT.

V gene TRBV10-3 combines with J gene TRBJ2-1, with TRBD1 matching over 7 bases. With V trimmed by 3 bases and J by 6 bases, 8 bases remained unmatched. CDR3 size: 15 residues. Germline loops: CDR1 ENHRY, CDR2 SYGVKD. CDR3 DNA sequence: TGTGCCATCAGTGATGACAGGGAAGCCACCAATGAGCAGTTCTTC. Its translation: CAISDDREATNEQFF.

As for this clone: A much larger clonotype is one base distant, so this may be a read error. The chain recombines TRBV5-1 with TRBJ1-2, with TRBD1 matching over 7 bases. V was pared by 8 bases and J by 8 bases, with 21 bases of the junction left unmatched. The CDR3 contains 16 residues. CDR1 and CDR2 (germline): SGHRS, YFSETQ. CDR3 region: CASNPGQRAVSVGYTF. In nucleotides, the CDR3 is TGCGCCAGTAATCCGGGACAGAGGGCTGTGAGTGTGGGCTACACCTTC.

The rearrangement uses TRBV28 and TRBJ1-1; no clear D gene. The CDR3 runs 13 residues. Per germline, CDR1 MDHEN and CDR2 SYDVKM. V gave up 6 bases and J gave up 2 bases, with 10 bases separating them. DNA for the CDR3: TGTGCCAGCAGCCGACACGTTAACACTGAAGCTTTCTTT. Its translation: CASSRHVNTEAFF.

The chain carries TRBV5-1 and TRBJ1-1; weak D call: TRBD1 (5 bases). Deletions cut 0 bases from V and 9 bases from J, with 15 bases between. Germline V gene data show CDR1 as SGHRS and CDR2 as YFSETQ. This CDR3 is built from 14 residues. The CDR3 sequence: CASSLVFRAEKAFF. DNA for the CDR3: TGCGCCAGCAGCTTGGTGTTCAGGGCAGAAAAAGCTTTCTTT.

V usage is TRBV5-1 and J usage is TRBJ1-5; 10 nucleotides align to TRBD1. Germline lookup yields CDR1 SGHRS and CDR2 YFSETQ. Trimming took 4 bases from V and 4 from J; bases not matched to a gene: 8. The CDR3 runs 16 residues. This chain's CDR3 is CASSQGTGDYNQPQHF. CDR3 coding DNA: TGCGCCAGCAGCCAGGGGACAGGGGACTATAATCAGCCCCAGCATTTT. The full variable domain, in which reference TRBV5-1 and TRBJ1-5 provide the parts outside the CDR3, is KAGVTQTPRYLIKTRGQQVTLSCSPISGHRSVSWYQQTPGQGLQFLFEYFSETQRNKGNFPGRFSGRQFSNSRSEMNVSTLELGDSALYLCASSQGTGDYNQPQHFGDGTRLSIL.

The chain couples TRBV2 to TRBJ1-2; possibly TRBD1 for D (6 bases). The CDR3 is 15 amino acids. V lost 2 bases, J lost 12 bases, and 22 bases lay in between. The germline V gene encodes CDR1 SNHLY and CDR2 FYNNEI. The CDR3 region has the DNA TGTGCCAGCAGTGAAAGGGAACTCGTCGGACAGCATAACACCTTC. This encodes CASSERELVGQHNTF.

This clone was picked up one time. CDR3 residues: CASSARQGENTEAFF. The DNA of the CDR3 is TGTGCCAGCAGCGCCCGACAGGGGGAGAACACTGAAGCTTTCTTT. This chain links TRBV5-4 with TRBJ1-1, with TRBD1 identical over 9 bases. This CDR3 has 15 residues. With V trimmed by 4 bases and J by 1 base, 5 bases remained unmatched. CDR1 SGHNT and CDR2 YYREEE come from the germline V gene (reference sequence). Supplemented by reference TRBV5-4 and TRBJ1-1, the full variable domain reads ETGVTQSPTHLIKTRGQQVTLRCSSQSGHNTVSWYQQALGQGPQFIFQYYREEENGRGNFPPRFSGLQFPNYSSELNVNALELDDSALYLCASSARQGENTEAFFGQGTRLTVV.

The chain has TRBV19 and TRBJ2-4, with 8 bases matching TRBD2. After removal of 5 bases from V and 6 bases from J, the junction contained 6 bases not matched to a gene. Looked up from germline, CDR1 is LNHDA and CDR2 is SQIVND (reference sequence). CDR3 length: 14 amino acids. Written as DNA, the CDR3 is TGTGCCAGTAGTCGCCGGGAGGGGAGAAACATTCAGTACTTC. This sequence encodes CASSRREGRNIQYF.

The genes are TRBV5-4 and TRBJ1-6; 11 bases agree with TRBD1. The V segment lost 4 bases and the J segment 7 bases; nucleotides outside the gene matches: 4. Germline lookup yields CDR1 SGHNT and CDR2 YYREEE (reference sequence). The CDR3 consists of 15 residues. CDR3 residues: CASSPGTGGNSPLHF. In DNA form, the CDR3 reads TGTGCCAGCAGCCCCGGGACAGGGGGAAATTCACCCCTCCACTTT.

This chain joins TRBV28 and TRBJ2-3, with 11 bases that match TRBD2. This CDR3 spans 17 amino acids. CDR1 MDHEN and CDR2 SYDVKM come from the germline V gene. J was trimmed by 1 base and V by 5 bases; bases with no gene match: 8. CDR3 region: CASSPYSGRAGTDTQYF. The DNA of the CDR3 is TGTGCCAGCAGTCCCTATAGCGGGAGGGCGGGCACAGATACGCAGTATTTT.

This chain joins TRBV18 and TRBJ1-1, with 8 bases lining up with TRBD1. CDR3 size: 16 residues. The junction had 8 bases not matched to a gene; V was cut back by 4 bases and J by 1 base. Germline V gives CDR1 KGHSH, CDR2 LQKENI. CDR3 coding DNA: TGTGCCAGCTCACGAGCAACGGGGACAGGGAACACTGAAGCTTTCTTT. Translated: CASSRATGTGNTEAFF.

The V call is TRBV5-5, the J call TRBJ1-1; D may be TRBD1 (6 bases). The V and J ends lost 1 base and 0 bases respectively, with 16 bases between them. The germline V gene encodes CDR1 SGHKS and CDR2 YYEKEE (reference sequence). This CDR3 has 17 amino acids. In DNA, the CDR3 is TGTGCCAGCAGCTTGCATCTGCGGGGGGACATGAACACTGAAGCTTTCTTT. Translated, it gives CASSLHLRGDMNTEAFF. Supplemented by reference TRBV5-5 and TRBJ1-1, the full variable domain reads DAGVTQSPTHLIKTRGQQVTLRCSPISGHKSVSWYQQVLGQGPQFIFQYYEKEERGRGNFPDRFSARQFPNYSSELNVNALLLGDSALYLCASSLHLRGDMNTEAFFGQGTRLTVV.